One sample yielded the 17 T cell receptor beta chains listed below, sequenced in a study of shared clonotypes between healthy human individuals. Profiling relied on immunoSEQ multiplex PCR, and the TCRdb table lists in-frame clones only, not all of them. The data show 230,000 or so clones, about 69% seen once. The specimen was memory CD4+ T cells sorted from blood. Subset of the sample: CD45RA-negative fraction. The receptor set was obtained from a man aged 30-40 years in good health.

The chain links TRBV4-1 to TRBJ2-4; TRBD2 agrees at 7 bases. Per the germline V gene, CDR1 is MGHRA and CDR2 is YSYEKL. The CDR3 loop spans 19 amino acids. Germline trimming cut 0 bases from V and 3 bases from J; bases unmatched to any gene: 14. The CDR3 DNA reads TGCGCCAGCAGCCAAGAACGGCTAGCGGCGTATAAAGGCAAAAACATTCAGTACTTC. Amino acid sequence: CASSQERLAAYKGKNIQYF.

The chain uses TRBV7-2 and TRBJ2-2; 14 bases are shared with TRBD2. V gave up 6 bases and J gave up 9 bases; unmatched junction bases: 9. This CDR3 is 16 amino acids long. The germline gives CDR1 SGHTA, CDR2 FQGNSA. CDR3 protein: CASSRTGTSGSWELFF. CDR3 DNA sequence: TGTGCCAGCAGTCGTACCGGGACTAGCGGGAGCTGGGAGCTGTTTTTT.

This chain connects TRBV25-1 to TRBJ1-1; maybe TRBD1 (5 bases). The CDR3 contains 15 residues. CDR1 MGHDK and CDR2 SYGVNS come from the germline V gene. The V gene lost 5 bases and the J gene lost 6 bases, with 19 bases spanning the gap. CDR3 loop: CASSLNIEGRAEAFF. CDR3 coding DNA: TGTGCCAGCAGTCTGAATATTGAGGGGAGGGCTGAAGCTTTCTTT.

Here the CDR3 reads CASSLRLGSETQYF. The CDR3 DNA is TGCGCCAGCAGCTTGCGTCTAGGGTCAGAGACCCAGTACTTC. This chain uses TRBV5-1 with TRBJ2-5; D not resolved. CDR1 is SGHRS, CDR2 YFSETQ, per germline. The germline V and J ends were trimmed by 1 base and 4 bases, with 11 bases remaining between them. This CDR3 is built from 14 residues.

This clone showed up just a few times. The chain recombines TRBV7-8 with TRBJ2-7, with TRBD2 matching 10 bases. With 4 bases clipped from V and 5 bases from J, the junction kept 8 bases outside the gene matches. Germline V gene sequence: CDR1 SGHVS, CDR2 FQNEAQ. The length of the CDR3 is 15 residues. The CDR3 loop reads CASSSSLAGANEQYF. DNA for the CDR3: TGTGCCAGCAGCTCAAGTCTAGCGGGAGCCAACGAGCAGTACTTC.

The CDR3 reads CASSPQGGLTF. CDR3 coding DNA: TGTGCCAGCAGCCCGCAAGGGGGGCTAACCTTC. The rearrangement uses TRBV11-1 and TRBJ1-2; tentative D call: TRBD1 (6 bases). CDR3 size: 11 residues. V gave up 5 bases and J gave up 14 bases, with 15 bases separating them. Germline V gene lookup returns CDR1 SGHAT and CDR2 FQDESV (reference sequence).

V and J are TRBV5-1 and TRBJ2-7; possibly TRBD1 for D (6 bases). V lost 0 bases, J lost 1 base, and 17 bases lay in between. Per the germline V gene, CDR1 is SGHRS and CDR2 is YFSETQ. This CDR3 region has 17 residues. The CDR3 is CASSLAGDRDKSYEQYF. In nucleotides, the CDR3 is TGCGCCAGCAGCTTGGCAGGGGACCGGGACAAGTCCTACGAGCAGTACTTC.

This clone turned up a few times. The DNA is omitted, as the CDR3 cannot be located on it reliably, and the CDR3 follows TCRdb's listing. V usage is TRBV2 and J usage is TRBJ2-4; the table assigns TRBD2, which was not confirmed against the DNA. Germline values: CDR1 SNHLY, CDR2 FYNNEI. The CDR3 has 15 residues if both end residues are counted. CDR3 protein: CASILDSGAKNIQYF.

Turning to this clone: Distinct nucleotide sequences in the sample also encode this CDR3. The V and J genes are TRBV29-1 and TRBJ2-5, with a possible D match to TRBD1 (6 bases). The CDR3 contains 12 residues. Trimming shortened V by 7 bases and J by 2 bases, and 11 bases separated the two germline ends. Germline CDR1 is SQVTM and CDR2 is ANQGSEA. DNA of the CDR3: TGCAGCGCTCGGACAGATCAAGAGACCCAGTACTTC. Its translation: CSARTDQETQYF.

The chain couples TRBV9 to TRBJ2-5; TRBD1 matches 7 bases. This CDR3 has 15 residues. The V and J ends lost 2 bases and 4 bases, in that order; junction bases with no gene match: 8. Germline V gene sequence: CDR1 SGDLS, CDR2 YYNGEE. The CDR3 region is CASSVLTGVGETQYF. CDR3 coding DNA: TGTGCCAGCAGCGTTCTCACAGGGGTCGGAGAGACCCAGTACTTC.

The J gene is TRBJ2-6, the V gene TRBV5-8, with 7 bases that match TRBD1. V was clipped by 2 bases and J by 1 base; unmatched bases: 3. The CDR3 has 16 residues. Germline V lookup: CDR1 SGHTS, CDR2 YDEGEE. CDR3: CASSLGQASGANVLTF. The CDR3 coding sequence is TGTGCCAGCAGCTTAGGACAGGCATCTGGGGCCAACGTCCTGACTTTC.

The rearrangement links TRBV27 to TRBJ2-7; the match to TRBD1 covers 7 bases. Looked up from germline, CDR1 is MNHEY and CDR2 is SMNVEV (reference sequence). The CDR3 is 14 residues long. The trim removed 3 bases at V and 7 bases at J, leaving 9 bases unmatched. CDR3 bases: TGTGCCAGCAGTTTCCTGGCAGGGGGAAGGGAGCAGTACTTC. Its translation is CASSFLAGGREQYF.

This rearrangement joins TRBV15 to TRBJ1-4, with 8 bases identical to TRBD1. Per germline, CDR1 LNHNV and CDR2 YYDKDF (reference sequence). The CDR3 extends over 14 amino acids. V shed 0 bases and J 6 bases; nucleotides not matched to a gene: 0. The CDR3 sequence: CATSRDRGHEKLFF. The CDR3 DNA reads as TGTGCCACCAGCAGAGACAGGGGGCATGAAAAACTGTTTTTT. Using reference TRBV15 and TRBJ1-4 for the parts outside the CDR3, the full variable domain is DAMVIQNPRYQVTQFGKPVTLSCSQTLNHNVMYWYQQKSSQAPKLLFHYYDKDFNNEADTPDNFQSRRPNTSFCFLDIRSPGLGDTAMYLCATSRDRGHEKLFFGSGTQLSVL.

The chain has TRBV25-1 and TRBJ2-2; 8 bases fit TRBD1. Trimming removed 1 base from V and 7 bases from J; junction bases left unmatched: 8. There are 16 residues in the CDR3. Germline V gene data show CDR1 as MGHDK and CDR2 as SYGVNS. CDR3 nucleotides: TGTGCCAGCAGTGAATCAGTGACAGGGGTCGGCGGGGAGCTGTTTTTT. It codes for CASSESVTGVGGELFF.

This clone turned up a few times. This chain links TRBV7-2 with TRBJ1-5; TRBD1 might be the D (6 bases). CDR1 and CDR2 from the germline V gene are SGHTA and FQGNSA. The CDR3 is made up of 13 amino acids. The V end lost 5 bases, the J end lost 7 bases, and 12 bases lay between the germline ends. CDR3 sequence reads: CASSQRGDQPQHF. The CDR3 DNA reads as TGTGCCAGCAGCCAAAGGGGGGACCAGCCCCAGCATTTT.

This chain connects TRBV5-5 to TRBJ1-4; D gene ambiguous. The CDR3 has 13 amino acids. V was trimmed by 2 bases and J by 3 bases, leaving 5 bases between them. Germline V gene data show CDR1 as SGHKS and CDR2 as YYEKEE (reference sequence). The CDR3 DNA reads TGTGCCAGCAGCTTACTTTCTAATGAAAAACTGTTTTTT. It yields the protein CASSLLSNEKLFF.

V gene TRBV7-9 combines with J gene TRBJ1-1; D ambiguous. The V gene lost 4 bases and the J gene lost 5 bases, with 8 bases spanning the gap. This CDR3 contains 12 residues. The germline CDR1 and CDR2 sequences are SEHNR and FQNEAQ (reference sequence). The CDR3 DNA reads TGTGCCAGCAGCTCCCAAGCAACTGAAGCTTTCTTT. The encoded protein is CASSSQATEAFF.